The clone carrying this T cell receptor (beta chain) came up once. The data are from a study of T cell responses to AZD1222 COVID-19 vaccine. Some clones are missing from TCRdb's copy, which holds only in-frame ones; the method was immunoSEQ multiplex PCR. The data hold fewer than 200,000 clones, with approximately 92% observed a single time. CDR1 is SGHAT and CDR2 is FQNNGV in the germline V gene. Trimming cost V 7 bases and J 0 bases, with 18 bases left between them. This CDR3 spans 17 amino acids. The material was peripheral blood, obtained on day 0 of AZD1222 vaccination. The TCR comes from an adult in good health. V usage is TRBV11-2 and J usage is TRBJ2-2; possibly TRBD1 for D (6 bases). The CDR3 loop is CASTLAYRTANTGELFF. The DNA for the CDR3 is TGTGCCAGCACCCTTGCTTATAGGACAGCGAACACCGGGGAGCTGTTTTTT.